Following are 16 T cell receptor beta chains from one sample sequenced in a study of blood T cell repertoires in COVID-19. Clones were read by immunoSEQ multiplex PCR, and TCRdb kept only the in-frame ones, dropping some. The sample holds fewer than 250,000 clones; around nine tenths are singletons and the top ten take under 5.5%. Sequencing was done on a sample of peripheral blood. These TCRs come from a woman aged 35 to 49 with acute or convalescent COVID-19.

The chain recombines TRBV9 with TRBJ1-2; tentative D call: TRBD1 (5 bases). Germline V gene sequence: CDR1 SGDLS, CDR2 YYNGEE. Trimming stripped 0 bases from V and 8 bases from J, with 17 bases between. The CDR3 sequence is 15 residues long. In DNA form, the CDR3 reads TGTGCCAGCAGCGTAGGGAGAGCCGGGGGGGGAGGCTACACCTTC. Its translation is CASSVGRAGGGGYTF.

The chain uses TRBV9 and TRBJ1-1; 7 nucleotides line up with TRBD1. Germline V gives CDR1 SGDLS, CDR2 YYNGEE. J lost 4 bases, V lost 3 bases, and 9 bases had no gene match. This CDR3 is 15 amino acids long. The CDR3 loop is CASSGEQGQSTEAFF. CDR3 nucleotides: TGTGCCAGCAGCGGTGAACAGGGGCAGAGCACTGAAGCTTTCTTT. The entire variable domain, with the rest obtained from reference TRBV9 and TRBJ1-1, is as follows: DSGVTQTPKHLITATGQRVTLRCSPRSGDLSVYWYQQSLDQGLQFLIQYYNGEERAKGNILERFSAQQFPDLHSELNLSSLELGDSALYFCASSGEQGQSTEAFFGQGTRLTVV.

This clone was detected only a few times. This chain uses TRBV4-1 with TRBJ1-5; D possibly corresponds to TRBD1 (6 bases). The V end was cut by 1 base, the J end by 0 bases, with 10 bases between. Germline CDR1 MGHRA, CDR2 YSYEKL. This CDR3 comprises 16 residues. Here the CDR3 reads CASSQVLQGSNQPQHF. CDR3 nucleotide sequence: TGCGCCAGCAGCCAAGTTTTACAGGGTAGCAATCAGCCCCAGCATTTT.

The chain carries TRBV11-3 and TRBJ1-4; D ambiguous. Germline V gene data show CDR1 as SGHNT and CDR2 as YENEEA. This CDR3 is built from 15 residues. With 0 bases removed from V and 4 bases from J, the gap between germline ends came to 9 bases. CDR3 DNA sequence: TGTGCCAGCAGCTTAGAACTCCTGGTTAATGAAAAACTGTTTTTT. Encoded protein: CASSLELLVNEKLFF.

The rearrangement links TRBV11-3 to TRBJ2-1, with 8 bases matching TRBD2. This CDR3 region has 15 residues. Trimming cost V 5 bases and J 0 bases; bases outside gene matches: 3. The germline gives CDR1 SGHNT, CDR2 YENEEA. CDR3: CASSVSGVSYNEQFF. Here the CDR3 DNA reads TGTGCCAGCAGCGTTAGCGGGGTCTCCTACAATGAGCAGTTCTTC.

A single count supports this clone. CDR3 bases: TGTGCCAGCAGCCAAACGGGACAGAGTAATGAAAAACTGTTTTTT. It yields the protein CASSQTGQSNEKLFF. V usage is TRBV11-2 and J usage is TRBJ1-4; 7 positions match TRBD1. Trimming at V came to 5 bases and at J to 4 bases, leaving 7 bases not matched to a gene. CDR1 and CDR2 from the germline V gene are SGHAT and FQNNGV. The CDR3 consists of 15 residues.

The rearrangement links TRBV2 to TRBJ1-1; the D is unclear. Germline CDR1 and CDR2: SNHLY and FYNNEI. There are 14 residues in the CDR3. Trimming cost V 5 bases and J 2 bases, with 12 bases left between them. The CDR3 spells CASSFFNINTEAFF. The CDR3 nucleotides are TGTGCCAGCAGTTTTTTTAACATAAACACTGAAGCTTTCTTT.

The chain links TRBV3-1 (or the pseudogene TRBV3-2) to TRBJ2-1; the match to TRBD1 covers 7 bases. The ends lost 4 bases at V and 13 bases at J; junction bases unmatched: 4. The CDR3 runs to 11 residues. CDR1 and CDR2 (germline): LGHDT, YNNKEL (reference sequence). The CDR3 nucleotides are TGTGCCAGCAGCCGGGGGACAGCTCAGTTCTTC. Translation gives CASSRGTAQFF.

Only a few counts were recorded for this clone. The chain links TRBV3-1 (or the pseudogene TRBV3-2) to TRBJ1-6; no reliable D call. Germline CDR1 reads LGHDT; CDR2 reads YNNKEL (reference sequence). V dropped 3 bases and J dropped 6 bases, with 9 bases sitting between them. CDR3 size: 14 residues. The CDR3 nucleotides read TGTGCCAGCAGCCATGTACCGAGTAATTCACCCCTCCACTTT. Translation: CASSHVPSNSPLHF.

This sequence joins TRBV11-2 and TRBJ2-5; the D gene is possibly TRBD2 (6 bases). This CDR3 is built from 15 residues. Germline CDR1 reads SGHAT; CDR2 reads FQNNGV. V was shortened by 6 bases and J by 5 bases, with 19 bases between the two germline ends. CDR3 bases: TGTGCCAGCAGGCTCGGGACGGGGGAAAGGGAGACCCAGTACTTC. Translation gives CASRLGTGERETQYF.

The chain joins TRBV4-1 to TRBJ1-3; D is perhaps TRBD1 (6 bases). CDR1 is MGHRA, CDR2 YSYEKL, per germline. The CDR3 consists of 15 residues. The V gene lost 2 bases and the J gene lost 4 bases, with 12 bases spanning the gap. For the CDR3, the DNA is TGCGCCAGCAGCCAAACAGGGACGGTGGGAAACACCATATATTTT. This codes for CASSQTGTVGNTIYF.

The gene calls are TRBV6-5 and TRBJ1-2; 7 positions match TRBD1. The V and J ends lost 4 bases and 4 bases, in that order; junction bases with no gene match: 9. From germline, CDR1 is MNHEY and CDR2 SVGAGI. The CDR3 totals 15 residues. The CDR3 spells CASSSPGQRSYGYTF. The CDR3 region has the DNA TGTGCCAGCAGTTCCCCGGGACAGCGATCCTATGGCTACACCTTC.

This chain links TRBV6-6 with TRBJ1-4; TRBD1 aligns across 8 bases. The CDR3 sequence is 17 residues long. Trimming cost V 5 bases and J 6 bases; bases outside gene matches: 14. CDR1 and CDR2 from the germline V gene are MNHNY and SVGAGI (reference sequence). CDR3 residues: CASSRSPPGGGDEKLFF. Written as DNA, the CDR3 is TGTGCCAGCAGTCGGTCCCCTCCAGGGGGCGGGGATGAAAAACTGTTTTTT.

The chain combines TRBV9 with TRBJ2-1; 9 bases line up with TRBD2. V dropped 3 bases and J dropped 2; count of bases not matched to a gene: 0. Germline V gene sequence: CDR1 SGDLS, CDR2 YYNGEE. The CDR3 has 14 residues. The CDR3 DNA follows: TGTGCCAGCAGCGCTAGCGGGGCCTACAATGAGCAGTTCTTC. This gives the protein CASSASGAYNEQFF.

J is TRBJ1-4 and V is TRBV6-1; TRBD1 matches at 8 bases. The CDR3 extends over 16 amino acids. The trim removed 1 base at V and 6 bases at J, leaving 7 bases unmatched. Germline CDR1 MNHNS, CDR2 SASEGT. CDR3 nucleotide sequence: TGTGCCAGCAGTGAAGGGCAGGGGGCTGGGTATGAAAAACTGTTTTTT. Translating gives CASSEGQGAGYEKLFF.

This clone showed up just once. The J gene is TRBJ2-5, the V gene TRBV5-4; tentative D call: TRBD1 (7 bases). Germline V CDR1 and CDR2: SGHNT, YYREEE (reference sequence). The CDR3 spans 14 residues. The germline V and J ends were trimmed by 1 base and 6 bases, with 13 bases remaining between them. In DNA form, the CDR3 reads TGTGCCAGCAGCTTGCGGCAGGGGGGACAGACCCAGTACTTC. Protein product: CASSLRQGGQTQYF.